This T cell receptor (beta chain) was captured by sequencing in a study of blood T cell repertoires in COVID-19 (dated by TCRdb to between 2020 and 2021). Looking at the study overall: Samples from collaborators originated in the United States, Italy and Spain and spanned both the acute and convalescent phases of COVID-19. The samples were drawn from the first 160 participants of the ongoing ImmuneRACE study and from more than 1,000 subjects provided by 6 global collaborators. The material from the prospective study consisted of cDNA or gDNA derived from T cells, B-cell-depleted T cells, or PBMCs. The repertoires were released in a freely available public database intended as a resource for research on the immune response to SARS-CoV-2. The sample metadata nearly always contained a de-identified subject ID, COVID-19 status, age in years and sex. Where available, HLA class I and class II types were taken from metadata supplied by the sample provider and were not determined by assay-based typing. The dataset comprised deeply sampled blood TCRbeta repertoires from subjects exposed to, actively infected with, or recovered from COVID-19. What the research found in general, with its limitations: Clinical and demographic metadata were provided uncurated, with the amount varying by source and participant.

Each collaborating institution followed its own protocols to collect whole blood in K2EDTA tubes. For TCRbeta analysis, collaborators shipped samples as frozen whole blood, isolated PBMCs, or DNA extracted from either of those sample types. The immunoSEQ Assay, a bias-controlled multiplex PCR, was used to amplify TCRbeta CDR3 regions from genomic DNA. The original methods were these. The number of nucleated cells in each sample was estimated by amplification of reference gene primers within the assay. To quantify the absolute abundance of each unique TCRbeta CDR3 rearrangement, sequence reads were collapsed and filtered. For each sample, productive Simpson clonality was calculated as the square root of Simpson's diversity index over productive rearrangements. Entries here come from immuneACCESS through TCRdb and include only in-frame sequences with V and J called. Some clones fail to appear in such tables; in the studies checked, an unresolved V gene covers under half of the shortfall, and the cause of the remainder is unknown. D and trimming come from the DNA, and the V and J calls and clone size come from that table. The sample data list over 30,000 clones, and roughly nine tenths of these were observed just once. Around 5% of the sample is in the top ten clones.

Concerning this clone: This clone's antigen is unknown. No much larger clonotype is one base removed from it; base qualities were not supplied.

Trimmed from V: 4 bases; trimmed from J: 5 bases; junction bases lacking a gene match: 4. Taken from the germline V gene (reference sequence), the CDR1 and CDR2 loops are LGHDT and YNNKEL. The CDR3 contains 13 residues, cysteine and phenylalanine counted. The CDR3 DNA has 39 bases and is translated from base 1. Sequences were obtained from peripheral blood. The receptor was isolated from a human donor in a cohort sampled during active COVID-19. Rearrangement joined TRBV3-1 (or the pseudogene TRBV3-2) to TRBJ2-5, with 7 bases in between that match TRBD1. Read as DNA, the sequence is TGTGCCAGCAGCCTCAACAGGGGCGAGACCCAGTACTTC. Its translation is CASSLNRGETQYF.